The 18 T cell receptor beta chains in this list originate from one sample, sequenced in a study of CD8+ T cells in alopecia areata. RNA extraction and reverse transcription yielded cDNA as sequencing template. Some clones are missing from TCRdb's copy, which holds only in-frame ones; the method was immunoSEQ multiplex PCR. The sample lists roughly 170,000 clones; about 63% were seen once. The specimen comprised CD4+ T cells sorted from blood, sampled at week 0. These receptors all stem from a human donor with alopecia areata.

The chain has TRBV29-1 and TRBJ2-7, with D possibly TRBD2 on 5 matching bases. CDR3 length: 9 residues. V was cut by 1 base and J by 12 bases, with 7 bases left in between. From germline, CDR1 is SQVTM and CDR2 ANQGSEA. The CDR3: CSVEAAGYF. The CDR3 DNA sequence: TGCAGCGTTGAAGCGGCGGGGTACTTC.

V and J are TRBV11-2 and TRBJ1-1; perhaps TRBD1 as D (5 bases). The germline gives CDR1 SGHAT, CDR2 FQNNGV. Trimming took 5 bases from V and 7 from J, leaving 17 bases between them. This CDR3 region has 14 residues. The chain's CDR3 is CASSTGRANHEAFF. CDR3 DNA sequence: TGTGCCAGCAGCACGGGACGGGCAAATCATGAAGCTTTCTTT.

The V call is TRBV4-2, the J call TRBJ2-7; no reliable D call. Germline values: CDR1 LGHNA, CDR2 YNFKEQ. The CDR3 has 16 residues. Trimming stripped 3 bases from V and 4 bases from J, with 19 bases between. Here the CDR3 DNA reads TGTGCCAGCAGCCACGCATGGCGGAGCCCTCAATACGAGCAGTACTTC. It specifies CASSHAWRSPQYEQYF.

This clone was picked up a small number of times. The chain links TRBV29-1 to TRBJ2-5, with TRBD1 identical over 7 bases. J was trimmed by 5 bases and V by 4 bases; bases with no gene match: 10. Germline V gives CDR1 SQVTM, CDR2 ANQGSEA. The CDR3 contains 14 residues. CDR3 protein: CSVVRQGERETQYF. CDR3 sequence (DNA): TGCAGCGTTGTCCGACAGGGCGAGCGGGAGACCCAGTACTTC.

The table lists this clone with a few counts. This sequence joins TRBV29-1 and TRBJ2-3; either TRBD1 or TRBD2 may fit D (6 bases each). Trimming took 7 bases from V and 0 from J, leaving 17 bases between them. Germline V gene sequence: CDR1 SQVTM, CDR2 ANQGSEA. This CDR3 contains 15 residues. Here the CDR3 DNA reads TGCAGCGCCGAGGGGGGTTCCCTTAGCACAGATACGCAGTATTTT. Translating it yields CSAEGGSLSTDTQYF.

The sample holds a few counts of this clone. V is TRBV30 and J is TRBJ1-3; TRBD1 matches 8 bases. The CDR3 runs 17 residues. V shed 4 bases and J 0 bases; nucleotides not matched to a gene: 11. Germline CDR1 is GTSNPN and CDR2 is SVGIG (reference sequence). This CDR3 reads CAWMGKGQASSGNTIYF. DNA of the CDR3: TGTGCCTGGATGGGCAAGGGACAGGCAAGCTCTGGAAACACCATATATTTT.

This clone was picked up a small number of times. The chain uses TRBV29-1 and TRBJ1-1, with 7 bases fitting TRBD1. V lost 2 bases to trimming and J lost 1 base; unmatched junction nucleotides: 1. The germline CDR1 and CDR2 sequences are SQVTM and ANQGSEA. The CDR3 contains 13 residues. CDR3 nucleotide sequence: TGCAGCGTTGAACGACAGGGGAACACTGAAGCTTTCTTT. Protein sequence: CSVERQGNTEAFF.

This clone was found a few times. The chain is built from TRBV19 and TRBJ1-2, with TRBD1 matching over 7 bases. CDR1 and CDR2 from the germline V gene are LNHDA and SQIVND (reference sequence). Trimming at V came to 5 bases and at J to 14 bases, leaving 8 bases not matched to a gene. This CDR3 comprises 11 residues. CDR3 in DNA: TGTGCCAGTAGTCCATTACAGGGGTTGACCTTC. It encodes CASSPLQGLTF.

The rearrangement uses TRBV5-1 and TRBJ2-5; D gene uncertain. CDR1 is SGHRS, CDR2 YFSETQ, per germline. With 0 bases removed from V and 1 base from J, the gap between germline ends came to 10 bases. This CDR3 contains 15 residues. The CDR3 loop is CASSLVGRTQETQYF. The CDR3 bases are TGCGCCAGCAGCTTGGTTGGGCGGACCCAAGAGACCCAGTACTTC.

This clone was seen only a few times. The J gene is TRBJ1-5, the V gene TRBV19; a weak D match, TRBD1 (6 bases). Trimming shortened V by 6 bases and J by 3 bases, and 12 bases separated the two germline ends. The germline V gene has CDR1 LNHDA and CDR2 SQIVND (reference sequence). CDR3 length equals 14 residues. Written as DNA, the CDR3 is TGTGCCAGTAGCCAAGGACAGACCAATCAGCCCCAGCATTTT. This gives the protein CASSQGQTNQPQHF.

CDR3 sequence (DNA): TGTGCCAGCAGCTACCAGGGATTACTGAACACCGGGGAGCTGTTTTTT. This gives the protein CASSYQGLLNTGELFF. The chain links TRBV7-9 to TRBJ2-2, with D perhaps TRBD1 (5 bases). Germline CDR1 is SEHNR and CDR2 is FQNEAQ (reference sequence). V was shortened by 4 bases and J by 1 base, with 13 bases between the two germline ends. CDR3 length: 16 amino acids.

J is TRBJ2-3 and V is TRBV27, with D perhaps matching TRBD2 (5 bases). Germline V CDR1 and CDR2: MNHEY, SMNVEV (reference sequence). The CDR3 consists of 14 residues. Deletions cut 5 bases from V and 3 bases from J, with 12 bases between. CDR3 sequence (DNA): TGTGCCAGCAGTCCACGACGGGGTACAGATACGCAGTATTTT. It encodes CASSPRRGTDTQYF.

This clone came up a few times. The chain carries TRBV6-5 and TRBJ1-1; weak D call: TRBD1 (5 bases). Trimming cost V 10 bases and J 2 bases, with 17 bases left between them. The V gene's germline CDR1 is MNHEY and CDR2 SVGAGI. The CDR3 covers 14 residues. The CDR3 sequence is CATQEWGRNTEAFF. In nucleotides, the CDR3 is TGTGCCACTCAGGAATGGGGCCGAAACACTGAAGCTTTCTTT.

V is TRBV11-3 and J is TRBJ2-3, with D perhaps assigned TRBD1 or TRBD2 (6 bases each). Trimming left V 3 bases short and J 2 bases short, with 15 bases between. Germline V gene lookup returns CDR1 SGHNT and CDR2 YENEEA. The CDR3 is made up of 16 amino acids. The chain's CDR3 is CASSFGGRKFTDTQYF. Here the CDR3 DNA reads TGTGCCAGCAGCTTCGGGGGCCGAAAGTTCACAGATACGCAGTATTTT.

This clone occurred a few times. The chain combines TRBV28 with TRBJ1-2; 8 bases match TRBD1. V shed 4 bases, J shed 8 bases, and the junction held 0 bases outside the gene matches. The length of the CDR3 is 11 residues. CDR1 MDHEN and CDR2 SYDVKM come from the germline V gene. The CDR3 nucleotides read TGTGCCAGCAGTTGGACAGGGGGCTACACCTTC. As protein: CASSWTGGYTF.

The rearrangement joins TRBV11-2 to TRBJ2-1; a possible D gene is TRBD2 (6 bases). Germline V CDR1 and CDR2: SGHAT, FQNNGV. CDR3 length: 16 residues. V lost 3 bases and J 5 bases, leaving 17 bases between the germline ends. In DNA form, the CDR3 reads TGTGCCAGCAGCTTTATGCGCGGGGCCATCCACAATGAGCAGTTCTTC. Translated, it gives CASSFMRGAIHNEQFF.

This chain's CDR3 is CASSSPGAEEKLFF. The CDR3 DNA sequence: TGTGCCAGCAGCTCGCCGGGCGCCGAAGAAAAACTGTTTTTT. The rearrangement uses TRBV2 and TRBJ1-4; D is unclear. CDR3 size: 14 residues. CDR1 and CDR2 from the germline V gene are SNHLY and FYNNEI. Trimming cost V 6 bases and J 8 bases, with 16 bases left between them.

This clone showed up just a few times. The chain combines TRBV29-1 with TRBJ1-2; D is possibly TRBD1 (5 bases). The CDR3 runs 14 residues. Germline V gene data show CDR1 as SQVTM and CDR2 as ANQGSEA. Deletions cut 4 bases from V and 4 bases from J, with 16 bases between. The CDR3 reads CSVGGVGGTYGYTF. The CDR3 DNA follows: TGCAGCGTTGGGGGGGTCGGTGGTACCTATGGCTACACCTTC.